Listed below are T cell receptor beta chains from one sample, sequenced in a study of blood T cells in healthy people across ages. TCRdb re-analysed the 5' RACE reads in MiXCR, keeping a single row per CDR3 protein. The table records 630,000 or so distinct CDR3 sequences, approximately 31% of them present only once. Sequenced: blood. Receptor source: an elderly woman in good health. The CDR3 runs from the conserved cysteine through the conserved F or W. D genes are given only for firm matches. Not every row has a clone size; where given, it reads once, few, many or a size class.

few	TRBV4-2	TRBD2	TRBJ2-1	TGTGCCAGCAGCCAAGATGGGGTAGCGGGGGGTTCGAGCTCCTACAATGAGCAGTTCTTC	CASSQDGVAGGSSSYNEQFF
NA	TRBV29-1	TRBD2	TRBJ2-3	TGCAGCGCTGTGGGACTAGCGGGAGGGCTAGATACGCAGTATTTT	CSAVGLAGGLDTQYF
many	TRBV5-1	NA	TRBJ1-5	TGCGCCAGCAGCTCGGACGGCTCCAATCAGCCCCAGCATTTT	CASSSDGSNQPQHF
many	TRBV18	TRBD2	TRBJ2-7	TGTGCCAGCTCACCATTGGCAGGGAGGGACTACGAGCAGTACTTC	CASSPLAGRDYEQYF
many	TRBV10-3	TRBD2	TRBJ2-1	TGTGCCATCAGTGGAACTAGCGCCTACAATGAGCAGTTCTTC	CAISGTSAYNEQFF
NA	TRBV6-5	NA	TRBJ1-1	TGTGCCAGCAGTTACGTTTTGACAGGACTGAACACTGAAGCTTTCTTT	CASSYVLTGLNTEAFF
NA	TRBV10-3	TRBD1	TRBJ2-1	TGTGCCAGCTGGGGACAGGGCAATGAGCAGTTCTTC	CASWGQGNEQFF
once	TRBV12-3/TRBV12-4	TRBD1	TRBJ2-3	TGTGCCAGCAGGAAGGACAGGGGGCGCGTGGATACGCAGTATTTT	CASRKDRGRVDTQYF
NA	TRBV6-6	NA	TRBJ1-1	TGTGCCAGCAGTTACAGTCAGGGGTGCGCTGAAGCTTTCTTT	CASSYSQGCAEAFF
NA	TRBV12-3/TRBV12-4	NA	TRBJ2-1	TGTGCCGGCAGTTTAAGCCAGGGGTCGTACAATGAGCAGTTCTTC	CAGSLSQGSYNEQFF
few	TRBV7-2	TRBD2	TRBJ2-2	TGTGCCAGCAGCTTATGGACTAGCGGGCCGACCGGGGAGCTGTTTTTT	CASSLWTSGPTGELFF
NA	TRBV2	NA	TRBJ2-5	TGTGCCAGCAGTGAAGATGGTACTCGAGGTGCGACCCAGTACTTC	CASSEDGTRGATQYF
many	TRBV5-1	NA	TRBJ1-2	TGCGCCAGCAGCCCCACAGGGACGCGAGGCTACACCTTC	CASSPTGTRGYTF